This TCR beta chain was recovered during a study of shared T cell receptors in the human thymus. The CDR3 is made up of 20 amino acids. Trimming took 0 bases from V and 11 from J, leaving 32 bases between them. Germline V gene sequence: CDR1 LGHNA, CDR2 YSLEER. Sequencing was performed with immunoSEQ multiplex PCR; in TCRdb, only in-frame clones are kept and a portion is missing. The sample includes about 380,000 clones, over 90% seen only once; the top ten take about 0.02%. The sequenced sample consisted of thymocytes. The V gene is TRBV4-3, the J gene TRBJ2-1; D call uncertain. The clonotype comes from a human donor. CDR3 DNA: TGCGCCAGCAGCCAAGAGGTCCTCTTCTCGGCGGCCCATCCCCTTTTGCAGCAGTTCTTC. The encoded protein is CASSQEVLFSAAHPLLQQFF.